The rows below give T cell receptor beta chains drawn from one sample of a study of blood T cell repertoires in COVID-19. Clones were sequenced by immunoSEQ multiplex PCR, and TCRdb holds only the in-frame ones, with some missing. This table has about 380,000 clones, 81% appearing once. Sample: peripheral blood. The origin of the receptors is a human donor with acute or convalescent COVID-19. The donor label of this sample is uncertain. Each CDR3 is given without its conserved first and last residue. Each record gives: D gene, V gene, CDR3 protein. D genes are given only for firm matches.

D: TRBD1; V: TRBV30; CDR3: AWSRDRGFNEQF
D: TRBD2; V: TRBV6-4; CDR3: ASSDDSGGPNEQF
D: TRBD1; V: TRBV12-3/TRBV12-4; CDR3: ASSSRQGEAF
D: .; V: TRBV12-3/TRBV12-4; CDR3: ASSLGGGTEAF
D: .; V: TRBV6-5; CDR3: ASSYSFEGIGTIY
D: TRBD1; V: TRBV9; CDR3: ASSERGKTGSDTQY
D: .; V: TRBV6-1; CDR3: ASSEGGGRNYGYT
D: .; V: TRBV12-3/TRBV12-4; CDR3: ASSPEDCRGAV
D: TRBD1; V: TRBV7-2; CDR3: ASSLDRGSYGYT
D: .; V: TRBV5-1; CDR3: ASRAGDGNQPQH
D: TRBD2; V: TRBV28; CDR3: ASSFGGGSSGANVLT
D: TRBD1; V: TRBV29-1; CDR3: SVARGVNTEAF
D: .; V: TRBV6-6; CDR3: ASRGHSQETQY
D: .; V: TRBV11-2; CDR3: ASSLQHGVTYNEQF
D: .; V: TRBV5-6; CDR3: ASSLVAGTSGTEAF
D: .; V: TRBV4-1; CDR3: ASSRVRGAQGGTEAF
D: TRBD1; V: TRBV5-5; CDR3: ASSPRPGLGQVNEQF
D: .; V: TRBV5-1; CDR3: ASSLRGKDTGELF
D: .; V: TRBV3-1/TRBV3-2; CDR3: ASSRRHHEYSTDTQY